This paragraph covers one T cell receptor (beta chain) sequence. The antigen is not known. Since the CDR3 does not end with the conserved phenylalanine or tryptophan, this likely comes from a read error. The library came from three nested PCR rounds adapted from ARM-PCR protocols. Each CDR3 protein gets one entry after TCRdb re-called the multiplex PCR reads with MiXCR. The data contain some 80,000 distinct CDR3 sequences, over 60% of them singletons. The data belong to a study of tumor and adjacent non-tumor tissue in lung cancer. General study points: Tumor TCR diversity, when higher, was linked to shorter survival.

V lost 6 bases and J 8 bases, leaving 16 bases between the germline ends. Germline V gives CDR1 MNHEY, CDR2 SVGAGI. The CDR3 runs to 13 residues. No cell sorting was done before RNA was extracted from the tissue. The TCR comes from a middle-aged woman with non-small cell lung cancer. The sequenced material came from lung tumor tissue. The chain joins TRBV6-5 to TRBJ1-1; no reliable D call. The CDR3 sequence is CASSKGPAQEAFV. CDR3 in DNA: TGTGCCAGCAGCAAAGGGCCAGCCCAAGAAGCTTTCGTT.